The 15 T cell receptor beta chains reported below all come from one sample, sequenced in a study of T cell repertoires in cytomegalovirus infection. No antigen has been assigned to these receptors. From the reads, TCRdb called clonotypes with MiXCR, one entry per CDR3 protein. In the table there are under 850,000 distinct CDR3 sequences, around 32% of which are singletons. The sample consisted of cultured PBMCs, taken from culture after CMV antigen stimulation. These receptors originate from a human donor in good health (CMV status not recorded). Some clones in this sample may be carry-over from other donors' samples.

CDR3 sequence (DNA): TGTGCCAGCACCTTGGGACACGGCCTGGGGGATACGCAGTATTTT. Protein sequence: CASTLGHGLGDTQYF. This sequence joins TRBV27 and TRBJ2-3; possibly TRBD1 for D (6 bases). V lost 7 bases, J lost 6 bases, and 20 bases lay in between. This CDR3 has 15 amino acids. CDR1 is MNHEY and CDR2 is SMNVEV in the germline V gene (reference sequence).

This chain joins TRBV11-1 and TRBJ1-1; 7 nucleotides align to TRBD1. The junction had 13 bases not matched to a gene; V was cut back by 5 bases and J by 7 bases. Germline loops: CDR1 SGHAT, CDR2 FQDESV (reference sequence). CDR3 length: 15 residues. The CDR3 bases are TGTGCCAGCAGCCGCCAAGGGACAGCTGGCGGTGAAGCTTTCTTT. Its translation: CASSRQGTAGGEAFF.

The V gene is TRBV19, the J gene TRBJ2-3; D could derive from TRBD1 or TRBD2 (5 bases each). CDR3 length equals 14 residues. V dropped 5 bases and J dropped 6 bases, with 15 bases sitting between them. Germline CDR1 and CDR2: LNHDA and SQIVND (reference sequence). CDR3 sequence: CASSPGASYDTQYF. The CDR3 bases are TGTGCCAGTAGTCCCGGGGCTAGCTACGATACGCAGTATTTT.

In its sample, this clonotype was seen a few times. This rearrangement joins TRBV7-6 to TRBJ2-2; D remains unclear. The V end was cut by 4 bases, the J end by 6 bases, with 12 bases between. The CDR3 extends over 14 amino acids. Germline V gene lookup returns CDR1 SGHVS and CDR2 FNYEAQ. CDR3 loop: CASSSEDFSGELFF. In DNA form, the CDR3 reads TGTGCCAGCAGCTCCGAGGATTTCTCCGGGGAGCTGTTTTTT.

The V and J genes are TRBV5-5 and TRBJ2-6; D remains unclear. Germline CDR1 reads SGHKS; CDR2 reads YYEKEE (reference sequence). The CDR3 is 15 residues long. The V gene lost 2 bases and the J gene lost 6 bases, with 12 bases spanning the gap. In nucleotides, the CDR3 is TGTGCCAGCAGCTTTTCCCTTAGTTCGGCCAACGTCCTGACTTTC. Its protein is CASSFSLSSANVLTF.

This clonotype has more than one count but fewer than ten. The J gene is TRBJ2-1, the V gene TRBV12-3 or TRBV12-4, with TRBD2 matching 11 bases. Losses at the gene ends were 6 bases for V and 10 bases for J; bases not matched to a gene: 8. The CDR3 contains 14 residues. The CDR3 DNA follows: TGTGCCAGCAGATATAGCGGGGGGGCGGGCGAGCAGTTCTTC. Its protein product is CASRYSGGAGEQFF.

This clonotype was seen at least ten times. The rearrangement uses TRBV7-2 and TRBJ1-4; D unresolved. The ends were cut back, 4 bases at V and 3 bases at J, with 12 bases in the middle. CDR1 is SGHTA and CDR2 is FQGNSA in the germline V gene. The CDR3 has 15 residues. CDR3 region: CASSSSRVANEKLFF. The CDR3 bases are TGTGCCAGCAGCTCCTCGAGGGTGGCTAATGAAAAACTGTTTTTT.

This clonotype turned up a few times. Here the CDR3 reads CASSPRINRRTEAFF. CDR3 in DNA: TGTGCCAGCAGCCCACGAATCAACAGGAGAACTGAAGCTTTCTTT. The chain joins TRBV11-2 to TRBJ1-1; perhaps TRBD1 as D (5 bases). CDR1 and CDR2 (germline): SGHAT, FQNNGV. The germline V and J ends were trimmed by 5 bases and 5 bases, with 18 bases remaining between them. The CDR3 extends over 15 amino acids.

There are a few counts of this clonotype. The DNA of the CDR3 is TGTGCCAGCACCTACGGAATCTCCAAATGGGGGACGAACACCGGGGAGCTGTTTTTT. Amino acids: CASTYGISKWGTNTGELFF. This chain links TRBV7-2 with TRBJ2-2, with D perhaps TRBD1 or TRBD2 (5 bases each). Germline loops: CDR1 SGHTA, CDR2 FQGNSA. This CDR3 has 19 residues. V was shortened by 7 bases and J by 0 bases, with 24 bases between the two germline ends.

The chain combines TRBV6-6 with TRBJ2-2; TRBD2 matches 11 bases. CDR1 MNHNY and CDR2 SVGAGI come from the germline V gene (reference sequence). The CDR3 length is 21 residues. V was clipped by 0 bases and J by 1 base; unmatched bases: 13. CDR3 residues: CASSYSNLAGGKGLNTGELFF. In nucleotides, the CDR3 is TGTGCCAGCAGTTACTCGAACCTAGCGGGAGGAAAGGGTCTGAACACCGGGGAGCTGTTTTTT.

The genes are TRBV5-1 and TRBJ2-1; TRBD2 matches at 7 bases. This CDR3 region has 14 residues. V shed 3 bases and J 7 bases; nucleotides not matched to a gene: 7. Germline CDR1 and CDR2: SGHRS and YFSETQ. CDR3 bases: TGCGCCAGCAGCTCCGGACTAGGCGGGAATGAGCAGTTCTTC. Its translation: CASSSGLGGNEQFF. The full variable domain, in which reference TRBV5-1 and TRBJ2-1 provide the parts outside the CDR3, is KAGVTQTPRYLIKTRGQQVTLSCSPISGHRSVSWYQQTPGQGLQFLFEYFSETQRNKGNFPGRFSGRQFSNSRSEMNVSTLELGDSALYLCASSSGLGGNEQFFGPGTRLTVL.

V is TRBV10-3 and J is TRBJ2-2; D not certain. The V gene's germline CDR1 is ENHRY and CDR2 SYGVKD. This CDR3 has 15 amino acids. Deletions cut 4 bases from V and 0 bases from J, with 9 bases between. CDR3 sequence: CAISGSEPNTGELFF. DNA for the CDR3: TGTGCCATCAGTGGATCAGAACCGAACACCGGGGAGCTGTTTTTT.

The rearrangement links TRBV6-5 to TRBJ2-1; D possibly corresponds to TRBD1 (7 bases). Trimming took off 1 base at V and 5 bases at J, with 12 bases between the two ends. The CDR3 totals 15 residues. Germline V gene lookup returns CDR1 MNHEY and CDR2 SVGAGI. The CDR3 DNA sequence: TGTGCCAGCAGTTACTTACCAGGGGGGCACAATGAGCAGTTCTTC. Protein: CASSYLPGGHNEQFF.

The rearrangement joins TRBV24-1 to TRBJ2-5; D not certain. V was pared by 4 bases and J by 4 bases, with 9 bases between. The length of the CDR3 is 13 residues. Germline values: CDR1 KGHDR, CDR2 SFDVKD. The CDR3 coding sequence is TGTGCCACCAGTGACCCGGGTGGAGAGACCCAGTACTTC. Translating gives CATSDPGGETQYF.

V usage is TRBV29-1 and J usage is TRBJ2-3, with a weak D call TRBD1 (5 bases). V dropped 0 bases and J dropped 2 bases, with 12 bases sitting between them. This CDR3 has 15 amino acids. The germline CDR1 and CDR2 sequences are SQVTM and ANQGSEA. CDR3 protein: CSVEEVGQVTDTQYF. The CDR3 DNA follows: TGCAGCGTTGAAGAAGTGGGGCAGGTCACAGATACGCAGTATTTT.